The 24 T cell receptor beta chains given below trace back to one sample, sequenced in a study of cytomegalovirus exposure and HLA in healthy donors. The data were produced by immunoSEQ multiplex PCR, yet TCRdb's version contains in-frame clones alone and is incomplete. The repertoire holds some 320,000 clones, roughly 87% seen once, with roughly 1.2% in the top ten. The sample consisted of PBMCs. Receptors originate from a woman between 25 and 40 years old in good health and CMV-seropositive.

The rearrangement uses TRBV11-1 and TRBJ2-1, with D maybe TRBD2 (6 bases). The CDR3 loop spans 15 amino acids. V was shortened by 3 bases and J by 6 bases, with 15 bases between the two germline ends. From germline, CDR1 is SGHAT and CDR2 FQDESV (reference sequence). CDR3: CASSFVTGGFNEQFF. CDR3 DNA: TGTGCCAGCAGCTTCGTGACCGGAGGGTTCAATGAGCAGTTCTTC.

The gene calls are TRBV18 and TRBJ2-1; D gene ambiguous. V lost 2 bases to trimming and J lost 3 bases, with 11 bases between them. The CDR3 loop spans 15 amino acids. The germline V gene encodes CDR1 KGHSH and CDR2 LQKENI. CDR3 region: CASSPGETFYNEQFF. CDR3 coding DNA: TGTGCCAGCTCACCAGGAGAAACCTTCTACAATGAGCAGTTCTTC.

V is TRBV7-8 and J is TRBJ2-1; D is possibly TRBD2 (5 bases). The germline CDR1 and CDR2 sequences are SGHVS and FQNEAQ. CDR3 length: 16 residues. V lost 1 base to trimming and J lost 1 base, with 11 bases between them. The CDR3 here is CASSLERRRSYNEQFF. The DNA of the CDR3 is TGTGCCAGCAGCTTAGAACGGAGGCGGTCCTACAATGAGCAGTTCTTC.

This chain joins TRBV15 and TRBJ2-1, with D uncertain. The CDR3 spans 13 residues. CDR1 is LNHNV and CDR2 is YYDKDF in the germline V gene (reference sequence). The V end lost 3 bases, the J end lost 15 bases, and 18 bases lay between the germline ends. The CDR3 region is CATSRATIGKVFF. The CDR3 region has the DNA TGTGCCACCAGCAGGGCCACTATAGGGAAGGTGTTCTTC.

CDR3: CAWSLGTGDGYTF. CDR3 sequence (DNA): TGTGCCTGGAGTTTAGGGACAGGGGATGGCTACACCTTC. The chain couples TRBV30 to TRBJ1-2; TRBD1 matches at 10 bases. This CDR3 spans 13 amino acids. Germline V gives CDR1 GTSNPN, CDR2 SVGIG (reference sequence). The ends lost 2 bases at V and 6 bases at J; junction bases unmatched: 3.

The chain carries TRBV19 and TRBJ2-7; 8 nucleotides agree with TRBD1. Germline lookup yields CDR1 LNHDA and CDR2 SQIVND (reference sequence). J lost 2 bases, V lost 6 bases, and 3 bases had no gene match. The CDR3 extends over 13 amino acids. CDR3 nucleotide sequence: TGTGCCAGTAGGGGGGACAGGACCTACGAGCAGTACTTC. Translated: CASRGDRTYEQYF.

The V and J genes are TRBV5-1 and TRBJ2-7, with 13 nucleotides matching TRBD2. V was clipped by 5 bases and J by 0 bases; unmatched bases: 11. The germline V gene encodes CDR1 SGHRS and CDR2 YFSETQ. This CDR3 has 18 residues. CDR3 sequence: CASRGGLAGIGSSYEQYF. DNA for the CDR3: TGCGCCAGCAGAGGGGGACTAGCGGGGATCGGAAGCTCCTACGAGCAGTACTTC.

The chain is built from TRBV7-8 and TRBJ2-7; 8 bases line up with TRBD1. V was clipped by 2 bases and J by 0 bases; unmatched bases: 6. Germline CDR1 is SGHVS and CDR2 is FQNEAQ. This CDR3 is built from 16 residues. The CDR3 bases are TGTGCCAGCAGCTTAAAAGACAGGGGACTCTCCTACGAGCAGTACTTC. Protein sequence: CASSLKDRGLSYEQYF.

The rearrangement links TRBV7-8 to TRBJ2-2; D is undetermined. Germline V CDR1 and CDR2: SGHVS, FQNEAQ. V dropped 5 bases and J dropped 0 bases, with 10 bases sitting between them. CDR3 length equals 15 residues. The CDR3 loop is CASSSRTANTGELFF. The DNA for the CDR3 is TGTGCCAGCAGCAGCCGGACGGCGAACACCGGGGAGCTGTTTTTT.

The chain joins TRBV2 to TRBJ2-7; D gene uncertain. From germline, CDR1 is SNHLY and CDR2 FYNNEI. This CDR3 has 14 amino acids. The V and J ends lost 2 bases and 2 bases respectively, with 10 bases between them. The CDR3 protein is CASSELKGPYEQYF. DNA for the CDR3: TGTGCCAGCAGTGAATTAAAGGGTCCCTACGAGCAGTACTTC.

V usage is TRBV6-1 and J usage is TRBJ1-1; D gene unclear. CDR3 size: 14 residues. Per germline, CDR1 MNHNS and CDR2 SASEGT. Trimming took off 7 bases at V and 2 bases at J, with 14 bases between the two ends. The CDR3 spells CASTRTALNTEAFF. The CDR3 nucleotides are TGTGCCAGCACCCGGACGGCTTTAAACACTGAAGCTTTCTTT.

This rearrangement joins TRBV9 to TRBJ2-2, with D unclear. Trimming shortened V by 4 bases and J by 8 bases, and 21 bases separated the two germline ends. Germline V CDR1 and CDR2: SGDLS, YYNGEE. This CDR3 is 16 amino acids long. CDR3 loop: CASSLGDPSPLGELFF. The CDR3, as DNA: TGTGCCAGCAGCCTCGGCGACCCTTCACCCCTGGGGGAGCTGTTTTTT. The whole variable domain, remainder taken from reference TRBV9 and TRBJ2-2, is DSGVTQTPKHLITATGQRVTLRCSPRSGDLSVYWYQQSLDQGLQFLIQYYNGEERAKGNILERFSAQQFPDLHSELNLSSLELGDSALYFCASSLGDPSPLGELFFGEGSRLTVL.

CDR3 nucleotide sequence: TGTGCCAGCAGTGAAATTGGGCTAGCCTTTAATGAGCAGTTCTTC. This codes for CASSEIGLAFNEQFF. The chain carries TRBV2 and TRBJ2-1; TRBD2 is a possible D gene (5 bases). CDR3 length: 15 amino acids. Germline V gives CDR1 SNHLY, CDR2 FYNNEI. V lost 2 bases and J 7 bases, leaving 15 bases between the germline ends.

This clone was seen once. This sequence joins TRBV18 and TRBJ2-7; possible D gene TRBD2, 5 bases. V was cut by 2 bases and J by 2 bases, with 13 bases left in between. The CDR3 has 15 residues. Germline CDR1 KGHSH, CDR2 LQKENI. The CDR3: CASSPGRTGAYEQYF. As DNA, the CDR3 is TGTGCCAGCTCACCAGGGCGGACCGGGGCCTACGAGCAGTACTTC.

CDR3 in DNA: TGTGCCAGCAGTTACTTAAACAGGGGCGGTGAGCAGTACTTC. Its translation: CASSYLNRGGEQYF. The V and J genes are TRBV6-6 and TRBJ2-7; 7 positions match TRBD1. In germline, CDR1 is MNHNY, CDR2 SVGAGI (reference sequence). The V and J ends lost 1 base and 7 bases, in that order; junction bases with no gene match: 7. This CDR3 is 14 amino acids long.

V usage is TRBV6-1 and J usage is TRBJ2-7; D tentatively reads TRBD1 or TRBD2 (5 bases each). The germline V and J ends were trimmed by 6 bases and 5 bases, with 11 bases remaining between them. The CDR3 covers 12 residues. CDR1 MNHNS and CDR2 SASEGT come from the germline V gene. Here the CDR3 reads CASRSGRDEQYF. DNA of the CDR3: TGTGCCAGCAGGTCAGGGCGGGACGAGCAGTACTTC.

This rearrangement joins TRBV27 to TRBJ2-3; 8 bases are shared with TRBD2. CDR3 length: 15 residues. Germline V gene data show CDR1 as MNHEY and CDR2 as SMNVEV (reference sequence). After removal of 6 bases from V and 2 bases from J, the junction contained 7 bases not matched to a gene. The CDR3 sequence: CASSLAGRNTDTQYF. The CDR3 region has the DNA TGTGCCAGCAGCTTAGCGGGGCGGAACACAGATACGCAGTATTTT.

The chain combines TRBV5-4 with TRBJ1-5, with 8 positions matching TRBD1. The germline V gene has CDR1 SGHNT and CDR2 YYREEE (reference sequence). V lost 3 bases to trimming and J lost 1 base; unmatched junction nucleotides: 3. The CDR3 covers 15 residues. The CDR3 DNA follows: TGTGCCAGCAGCTGGGGGACAGGAAGCAATCAGCCCCAGCATTTT. Its translation is CASSWGTGSNQPQHF.

This clone was found a few times. V and J are TRBV6-5 and TRBJ2-7, with D possibly being TRBD2 (6 bases). The CDR3 contains 13 residues. Germline V gene sequence: CDR1 MNHEY, CDR2 SVGAGI. The V and J ends lost 6 bases and 8 bases respectively, with 17 bases between them. CDR3 region: CASRPTGSDQQYF. CDR3 nucleotides: TGTGCCAGCAGACCAACCGGGAGCGATCAGCAGTACTTC.

The genes are TRBV19 and TRBJ1-5; TRBD1 matches 8 bases. The length of the CDR3 is 16 residues. V shed 7 bases, J shed 6 bases, and the junction held 14 bases outside the gene matches. Germline loops: CDR1 LNHDA, CDR2 SQIVND (reference sequence). The CDR3 protein is CASKGRPGQVTQPQHF. For the CDR3, the DNA is TGTGCCAGTAAGGGTCGACCGGGACAGGTCACTCAGCCCCAGCATTTT.

This chain joins TRBV9 and TRBJ2-3; TRBD1 agrees at 9 bases. The trim removed 0 bases at V and 2 bases at J, leaving 4 bases unmatched. This CDR3 spans 16 amino acids. The germline gives CDR1 SGDLS, CDR2 YYNGEE. The CDR3 is CASSVGWTGVTDTQYF. In DNA form, the CDR3 reads TGTGCCAGCAGCGTAGGTTGGACAGGGGTCACAGATACGCAGTATTTT.

The rearrangement links TRBV7-8 to TRBJ2-7, with D unclear. CDR3 size: 11 residues. Germline CDR1 reads SGHVS; CDR2 reads FQNEAQ. V gave up 5 bases and J gave up 5 bases, with 7 bases separating them. This CDR3 reads CASSLSNEQYF. CDR3 coding DNA: TGTGCCAGCAGCCTTTCTAACGAGCAGTACTTC.

The chain has TRBV9 and TRBJ2-1; the match to TRBD1 covers 9 bases. Unmatched junction bases numbered 11, after V lost 10 bases and J lost 9 bases. This CDR3 is built from 13 residues. Per the germline V gene, CDR1 is SGDLS and CDR2 is YYNGEE. DNA of the CDR3: TGTGCCGCAGCCCGGGACAGGGTTAGTGAGCAGTTCTTC. It is translated as CAAARDRVSEQFF.

The chain joins TRBV4-1 to TRBJ2-7; no firm D call. The germline V gene encodes CDR1 MGHRA and CDR2 YSYEKL. With 6 bases removed from V and 1 base from J, the gap between germline ends came to 7 bases. This CDR3 comprises 12 residues. The CDR3 spells CASSGESYEQYF. In DNA form, the CDR3 reads TGCGCCAGCAGTGGAGAATCCTACGAGCAGTACTTC.